These 17 T cell receptor beta chains came from one sample sequenced in a study of CD8 T cells in Susac syndrome. cDNA came from 0.5 to 1 ug RNA primed by random hexamers. TCRdb redid the calling of the immunoSEQ multiplex PCR reads with MiXCR, one entry per CDR3 protein. Altogether about 90,000 distinct CDR3 sequences are present, 95% to 96% being singletons, with the ten largest covering about 0.65%. Sequencing used CD8+ T cells from PBMCs. The source is a human donor with Susac syndrome.

The V and J genes are TRBV20-1 and TRBJ2-1; 8 bases line up with TRBD2. The V gene end was trimmed by 2 bases and the J gene end by 4 bases; junction bases not matched to a gene: 4. The CDR3 covers 14 residues. Germline-derived CDR1 and CDR2 are DFQATT and SNEGSKA (reference sequence). The CDR3 DNA reads as TGCAGTGCTAGAAGGCGGGGGGCGTACAATGAGCAGTTCTTC. Protein sequence: CSARRRGAYNEQFF.

Of note for this clonotype: One end of the junction fails to match germline, which may point to a read error. CDR3 loop: CASSQNPGNEQYF. DNA for the CDR3: TGTGCTAGCAGCCAAAATCCCGGGAACGAGCAGTACTTC. V gene TRBV7-7 combines with J gene TRBJ2-7; D may be TRBD2 (5 bases). CDR1 and CDR2 from the germline V gene are SSHAT and FNYEAQ (reference sequence). CDR3 length: 13 residues.

The V and J genes are TRBV7-9 and TRBJ2-5; perhaps TRBD1 as D (6 bases). This CDR3 is 15 amino acids long. V gave up 0 bases and J gave up 1 base, with 9 bases separating them. Germline CDR1 and CDR2: SEHNR and FQNEAQ (reference sequence). In nucleotides, the CDR3 is TGTGCCAGCAGCTTAGCGGGCAGGGGCCAAGAGACCCAGTACTTC. Translating gives CASSLAGRGQETQYF.

The chain recombines TRBV19 with TRBJ1-5; weak D call: TRBD1 (6 bases). Per the germline V gene, CDR1 is LNHDA and CDR2 is SQIVND (reference sequence). This CDR3 has 15 residues. Trimming stripped 9 bases from V and 0 bases from J, with 15 bases between. The CDR3 region has the DNA TGTGCCAGCCGCTCTCACAGGGCTAGCAATCAGCCCCAGCATTTT. It yields the protein CASRSHRASNQPQHF.

CDR3 protein: CAAGNTEAFF. Written as DNA, the CDR3 is TGTGCAGCGGGGAACACTGAAGCTTTCTTT. This chain joins TRBV3-1 and TRBJ1-1, with D hard to call. CDR3 length: 10 residues. From germline, CDR1 is LGHDT and CDR2 YNNKEL (reference sequence).

V and J are TRBV30 and TRBJ1-1, with no clear D. V was trimmed by 0 bases and J by 0 bases, leaving 11 bases between them. Germline CDR1 is GTSNPN and CDR2 is SVGIG (reference sequence). The CDR3 has 15 amino acids. CDR3 residues: CAWSVRSSMNTEAFF. CDR3 coding DNA: TGTGCCTGGAGTGTACGGTCCTCCATGAACACTGAAGCTTTCTTT. Drawing the rest from reference TRBV30 and TRBJ1-1, the complete variable domain is SQTIHQWPATLVQPVGSPLSLECTVEGTSNPNLYWYRQAAGRGLQLLFYSVGIGQISSEVPQNLSASRPQDRQFILSSKKLLLSDSGFYLCAWSVRSSMNTEAFFGQGTRLTVV.

The chain is built from TRBV25-1 and TRBJ1-1; D gene uncertain. The germline gives CDR1 MGHDK, CDR2 SYGVNS. The ends were cut back, 3 bases at V and 2 bases at J, with 4 bases in the middle. There are 12 residues in the CDR3. The CDR3 nucleotides read TGTGCCAGCAGTGACTATAACACTGAAGCTTTCTTT. It codes for CASSDYNTEAFF.

The J gene is TRBJ1-1, the V gene TRBV6-5, with 10 bases matching TRBD1. V was clipped by 0 bases and J by 0 bases; unmatched bases: 7. CDR3 length equals 18 residues. Germline lookup yields CDR1 MNHEY and CDR2 SVGAGI. This chain's CDR3 is CASSYSMGDRGLNTEAFF. Written as DNA, the CDR3 is TGTGCCAGCAGTTACTCGATGGGGGACAGGGGTCTGAACACTGAAGCTTTCTTT.

This chain links TRBV9 with TRBJ2-5; D is ambiguous. This CDR3 region has 16 residues. V was trimmed by 4 bases and J by 5 bases, leaving 21 bases between them. CDR1 and CDR2 (germline): SGDLS, YYNGEE. CDR3 protein: CASSPVLQENLETQYF. Here the CDR3 DNA reads TGTGCCAGCAGCCCCGTACTCCAGGAAAATTTGGAGACCCAGTACTTC.

V gene TRBV6-6 combines with J gene TRBJ1-5; D not certain. In germline, CDR1 is MNHNY, CDR2 SVGAGI (reference sequence). V was shortened by 3 bases and J by 7 bases, with 13 bases between the two germline ends. This CDR3 comprises 14 residues. CDR3 sequence: CASSYLGIGQPQHF. The DNA of the CDR3 is TGTGCCAGCAGTTATTTGGGTATCGGGCAGCCCCAGCATTTT.

The chain joins TRBV25-1 to TRBJ1-1; D is uncertain. CDR3 length equals 13 residues. Trimming took 0 bases from V and 8 from J, leaving 10 bases between them. Germline CDR1 reads MGHDK; CDR2 reads SYGVNS. The CDR3 is CASSEYGSGEAFF. In nucleotides, the CDR3 is TGTGCCAGCAGTGAATATGGTTCTGGGGAAGCTTTCTTT.

The table lists this clonotype with a count of one. The chain employs TRBV29-1 and TRBJ2-3; TRBD2 matches at 11 bases. The CDR3 is 16 residues long. The germline V gene has CDR1 SQVTM and CDR2 ANQGSEA. The J segment lost 4 bases and the V segment lost 1 base, leaving 7 bases of the junction unmatched. The CDR3 here is CSVEGQTSGVSDTQYF. The CDR3 DNA follows: TGCAGCGTTGAAGGCCAGACTAGCGGGGTTTCAGATACGCAGTATTTT.

This chain uses TRBV19 with TRBJ2-3; D is uncertain. Germline CDR1 and CDR2: LNHDA and SQIVND (reference sequence). V was trimmed by 4 bases and J by 3 bases, leaving 5 bases between them. There are 12 residues in the CDR3. The CDR3: CASSSKTDTQYF. CDR3 bases: TGTGCCAGTAGTAGCAAGACAGATACGCAGTATTTT.

The chain uses TRBV11-2 and TRBJ2-5; no clear D. This CDR3 is 11 amino acids long. The germline V and J ends were trimmed by 5 bases and 10 bases, with 11 bases remaining between them. Germline-derived CDR1 and CDR2 are SGHAT and FQNNGV. The CDR3 sequence is CASSRVGGQYF. DNA for the CDR3: TGTGCCAGCAGCCGGGTGGGCGGCCAGTACTTC.

V and J are TRBV28 and TRBJ1-4; D is uncertain. In germline, CDR1 is MDHEN, CDR2 SYDVKM. V gave up 4 bases and J gave up 5 bases, with 8 bases separating them. There are 13 residues in the CDR3. The CDR3 nucleotides are TGTGCCAGCAGTTACAAGCTAAATGAAAAACTGTTTTTT. It specifies CASSYKLNEKLFF.

V usage is TRBV9 and J usage is TRBJ2-3; 7 nucleotides line up with TRBD2. V lost 3 bases, J lost 0 bases, and 13 bases stayed unmatched. CDR3 length: 18 residues. CDR1 is SGDLS, CDR2 YYNGEE, per germline. The CDR3 coding sequence is TGTGCCAGCAGCGCTGCCCCGGGGGGACGGGGGAGCACAGATACGCAGTATTTT. Protein product: CASSAAPGGRGSTDTQYF.

V is TRBV30 and J is TRBJ1-2; 8 nucleotides align to TRBD1. V was clipped by 8 bases and J by 4 bases; unmatched bases: 6. Germline assignment: CDR1 GTSNPN and CDR2 SVGIG (reference sequence). The CDR3 is 12 residues long. The CDR3 reads CAQDRGGYGYTF. The CDR3, as DNA: TGTGCCCAAGACAGGGGTGGCTATGGCTACACCTTC.